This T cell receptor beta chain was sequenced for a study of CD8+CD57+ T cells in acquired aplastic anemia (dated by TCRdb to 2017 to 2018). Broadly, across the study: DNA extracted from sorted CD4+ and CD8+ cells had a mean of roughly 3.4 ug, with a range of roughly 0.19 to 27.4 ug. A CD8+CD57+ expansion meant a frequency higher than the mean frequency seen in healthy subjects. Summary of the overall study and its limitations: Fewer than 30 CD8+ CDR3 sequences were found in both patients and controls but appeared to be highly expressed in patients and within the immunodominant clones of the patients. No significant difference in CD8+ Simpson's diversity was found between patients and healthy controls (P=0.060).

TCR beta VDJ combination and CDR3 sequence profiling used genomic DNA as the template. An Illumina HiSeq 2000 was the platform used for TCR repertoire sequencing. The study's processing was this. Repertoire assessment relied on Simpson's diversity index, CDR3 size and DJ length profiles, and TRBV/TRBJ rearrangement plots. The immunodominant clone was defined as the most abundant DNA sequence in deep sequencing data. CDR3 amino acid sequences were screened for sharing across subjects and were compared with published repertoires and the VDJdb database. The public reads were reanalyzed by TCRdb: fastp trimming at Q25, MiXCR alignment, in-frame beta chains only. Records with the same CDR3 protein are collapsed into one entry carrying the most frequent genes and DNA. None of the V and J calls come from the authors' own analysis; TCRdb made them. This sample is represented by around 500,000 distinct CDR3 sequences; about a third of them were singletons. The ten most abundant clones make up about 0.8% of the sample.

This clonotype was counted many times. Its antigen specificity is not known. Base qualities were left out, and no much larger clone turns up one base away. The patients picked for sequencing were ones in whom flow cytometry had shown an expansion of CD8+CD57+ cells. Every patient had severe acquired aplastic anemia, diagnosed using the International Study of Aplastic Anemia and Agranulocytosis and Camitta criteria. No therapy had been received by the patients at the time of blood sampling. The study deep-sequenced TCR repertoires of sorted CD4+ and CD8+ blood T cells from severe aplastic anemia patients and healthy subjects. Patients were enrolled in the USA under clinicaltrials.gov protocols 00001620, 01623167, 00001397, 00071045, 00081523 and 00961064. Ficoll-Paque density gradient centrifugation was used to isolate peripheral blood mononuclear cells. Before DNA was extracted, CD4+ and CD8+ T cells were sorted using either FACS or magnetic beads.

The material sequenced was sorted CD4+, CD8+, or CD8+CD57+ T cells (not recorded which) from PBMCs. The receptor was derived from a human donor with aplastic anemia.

At the DNA level, the sequence is TGTGCCAGCAGCCCTAAGAGCTACAATGAGCAGTTCTTC. This sequence encodes CASSPKSYNEQFF. Recombination linked TRBV14 to TRBJ2-1; the D gene assignment is ambiguous. The germline V gene sets CDR1 to SGHDN and CDR2 to FVKESK. The junction carries 7 bases between V and J, which are trimmed by 4 bases and 3 bases respectively. Inclusive of the bounding cysteine and phenylalanine, the CDR3 is 13 residues long. Only CDR3 DNA remains: 39 bases, in frame from the first base. Joined to the reference TRBV14 and TRBJ2-1 proteins, this CDR3 gives the full variable domain: EAGVTQFPSHSVIEKGQTVTLRCDPISGHDNLYWYRRVMGKEIKFLLHFVKESKQDESGMPNNRFLAERTGGTYSTLKVQPAELEDSGVYFCASSPKSYNEQFFGPGTRLTVL.